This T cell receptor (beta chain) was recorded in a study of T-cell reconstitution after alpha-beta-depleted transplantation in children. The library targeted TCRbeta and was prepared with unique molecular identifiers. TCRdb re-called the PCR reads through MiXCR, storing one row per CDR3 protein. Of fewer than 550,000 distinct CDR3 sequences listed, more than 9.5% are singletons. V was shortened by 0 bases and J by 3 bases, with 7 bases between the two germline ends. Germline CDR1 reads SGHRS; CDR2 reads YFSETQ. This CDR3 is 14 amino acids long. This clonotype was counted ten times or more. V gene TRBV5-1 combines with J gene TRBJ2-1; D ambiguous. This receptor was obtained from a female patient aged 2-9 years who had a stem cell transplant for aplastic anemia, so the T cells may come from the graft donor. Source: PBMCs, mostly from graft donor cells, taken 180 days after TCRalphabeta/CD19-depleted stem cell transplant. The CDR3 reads CASSLVPSYNEQFF. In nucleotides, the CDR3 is TGCGCCAGCAGCTTGGTTCCCAGCTACAATGAGCAGTTCTTC. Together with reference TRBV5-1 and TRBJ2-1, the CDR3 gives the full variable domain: KAGVTQTPRYLIKTRGQQVTLSCSPISGHRSVSWYQQTPGQGLQFLFEYFSETQRNKGNFPGRFSGRQFSNSRSEMNVSTLELGDSALYLCASSLVPSYNEQFFGPGTRLTVL.